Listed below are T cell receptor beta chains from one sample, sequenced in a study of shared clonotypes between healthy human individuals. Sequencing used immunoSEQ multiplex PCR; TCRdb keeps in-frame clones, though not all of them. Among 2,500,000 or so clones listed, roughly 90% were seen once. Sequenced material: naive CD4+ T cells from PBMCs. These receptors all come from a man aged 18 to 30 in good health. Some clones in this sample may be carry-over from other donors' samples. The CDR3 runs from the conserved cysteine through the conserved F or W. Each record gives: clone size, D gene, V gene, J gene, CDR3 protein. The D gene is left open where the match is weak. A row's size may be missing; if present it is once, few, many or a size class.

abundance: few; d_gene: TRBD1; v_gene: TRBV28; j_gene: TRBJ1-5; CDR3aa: CASRTGPGQPQHF
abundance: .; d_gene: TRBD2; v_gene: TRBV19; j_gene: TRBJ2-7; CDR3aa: CASSIVPGLVNEQYF
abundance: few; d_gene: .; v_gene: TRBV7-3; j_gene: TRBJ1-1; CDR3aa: CASSLQGLNTEAFF
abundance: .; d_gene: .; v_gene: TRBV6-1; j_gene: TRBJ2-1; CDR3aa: CASSVPSDNNEQFF
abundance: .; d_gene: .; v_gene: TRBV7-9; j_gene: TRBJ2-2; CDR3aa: CASSPGTDTGELFF
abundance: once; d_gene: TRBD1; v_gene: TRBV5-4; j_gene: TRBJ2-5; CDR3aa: CASNYGQGVGETQYF
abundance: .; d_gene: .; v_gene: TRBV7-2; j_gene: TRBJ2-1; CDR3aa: CASRTSSYNEQFF
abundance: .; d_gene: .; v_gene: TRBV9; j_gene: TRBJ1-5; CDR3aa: CASSVDGTSNQPQHF
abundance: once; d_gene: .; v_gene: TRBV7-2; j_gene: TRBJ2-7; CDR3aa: CASSLVNYEQYF
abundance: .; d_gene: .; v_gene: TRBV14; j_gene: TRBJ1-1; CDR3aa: CASSQYREGTEAFF
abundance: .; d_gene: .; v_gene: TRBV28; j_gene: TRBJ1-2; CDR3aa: CASSPGYGYTF
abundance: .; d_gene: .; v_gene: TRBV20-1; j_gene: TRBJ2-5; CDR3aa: CSVYIETQYF
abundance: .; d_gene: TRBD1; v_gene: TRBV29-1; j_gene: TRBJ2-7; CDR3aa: CSVRTGYTYEQYF
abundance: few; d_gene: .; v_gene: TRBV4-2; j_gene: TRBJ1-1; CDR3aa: CASTLRVGTEAFF
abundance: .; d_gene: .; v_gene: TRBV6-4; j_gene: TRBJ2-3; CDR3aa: CASSVWGTSDTQYF
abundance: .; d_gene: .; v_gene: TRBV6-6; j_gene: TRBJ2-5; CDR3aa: CASTIQPSVSETQYF
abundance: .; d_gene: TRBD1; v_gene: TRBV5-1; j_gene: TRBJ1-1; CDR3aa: CASSLDNRQGAFPTEAFF
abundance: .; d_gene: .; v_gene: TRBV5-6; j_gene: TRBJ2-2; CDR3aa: CASSSRLFSGELFF
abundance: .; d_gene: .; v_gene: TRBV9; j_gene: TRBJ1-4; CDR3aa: CASSRGGEKLFF
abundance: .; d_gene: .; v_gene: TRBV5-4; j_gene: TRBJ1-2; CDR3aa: CASSLDPLGRDGYTF
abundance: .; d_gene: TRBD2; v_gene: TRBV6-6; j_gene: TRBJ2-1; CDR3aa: CASSTVAGSNEQFF
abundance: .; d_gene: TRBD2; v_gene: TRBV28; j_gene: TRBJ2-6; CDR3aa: CASRTIRLDGGSSLTF
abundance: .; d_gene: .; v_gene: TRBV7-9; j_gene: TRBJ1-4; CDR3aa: CASGRVEKLFF
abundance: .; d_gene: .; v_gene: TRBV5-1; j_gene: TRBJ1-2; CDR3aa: CASSLDDRGGGYTF
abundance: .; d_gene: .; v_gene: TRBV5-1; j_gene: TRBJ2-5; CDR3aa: CASSSGPETQYF
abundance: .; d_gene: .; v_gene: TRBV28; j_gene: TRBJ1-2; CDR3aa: CASTTHRDGYTF
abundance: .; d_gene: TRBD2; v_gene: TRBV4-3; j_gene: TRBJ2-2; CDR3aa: CASSQLRGGDTGELFF
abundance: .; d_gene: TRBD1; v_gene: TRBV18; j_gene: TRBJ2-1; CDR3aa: CASSPPGQGPNEQFF
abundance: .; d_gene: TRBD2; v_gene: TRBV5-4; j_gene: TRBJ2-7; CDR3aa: CATKGPGGRYEQYF
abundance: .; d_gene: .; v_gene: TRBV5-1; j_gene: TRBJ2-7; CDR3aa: CASSLAAWGSSYEQYF
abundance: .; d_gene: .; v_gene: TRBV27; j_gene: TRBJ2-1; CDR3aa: CASKPGGQYNEQFF
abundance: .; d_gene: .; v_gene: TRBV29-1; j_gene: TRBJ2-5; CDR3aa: CSVDHRTVETQYF
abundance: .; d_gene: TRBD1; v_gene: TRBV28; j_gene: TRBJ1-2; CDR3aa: CACRTGFGYGYTF
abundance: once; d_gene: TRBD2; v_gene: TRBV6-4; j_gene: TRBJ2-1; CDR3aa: CASSELAGGYEQFF
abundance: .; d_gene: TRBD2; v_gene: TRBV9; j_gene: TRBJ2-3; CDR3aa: CASSVSTSGVTDTQYF
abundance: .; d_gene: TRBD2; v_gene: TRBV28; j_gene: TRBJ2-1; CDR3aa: CASSYLREGEQFF
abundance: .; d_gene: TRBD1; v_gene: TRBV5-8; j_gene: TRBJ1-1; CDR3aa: CASSLRTGGTEAFF
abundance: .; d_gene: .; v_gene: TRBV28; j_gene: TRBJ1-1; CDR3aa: CASSPPRSTEAFF
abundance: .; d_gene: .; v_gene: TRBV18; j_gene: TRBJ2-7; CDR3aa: CASSAEGYEQYF
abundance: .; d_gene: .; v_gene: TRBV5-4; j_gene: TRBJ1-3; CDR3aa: CASSPPSGNTIYF
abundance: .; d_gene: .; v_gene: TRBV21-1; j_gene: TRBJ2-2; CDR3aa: CASSAAGPSEEHTGELFF
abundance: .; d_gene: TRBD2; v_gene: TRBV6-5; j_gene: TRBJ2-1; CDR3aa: CASSYWGGSYNEQFF
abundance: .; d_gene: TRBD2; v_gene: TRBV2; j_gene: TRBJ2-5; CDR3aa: CASGEGSTETQYF
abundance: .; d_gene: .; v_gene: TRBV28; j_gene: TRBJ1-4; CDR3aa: CASSRLTNEKLFF
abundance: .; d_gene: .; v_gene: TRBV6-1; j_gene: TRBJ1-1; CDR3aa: CASSVGRYNTEAFF
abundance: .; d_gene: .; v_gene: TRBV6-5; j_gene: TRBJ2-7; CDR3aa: CASSNVGLTYEQYF
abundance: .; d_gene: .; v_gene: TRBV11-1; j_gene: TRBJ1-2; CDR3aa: CASSLLNGADGYTF
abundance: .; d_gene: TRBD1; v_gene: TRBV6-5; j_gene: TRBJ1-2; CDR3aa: CASTYSAGGDYGYTF